This TCR beta chain came from a study of cytomegalovirus exposure and HLA in healthy donors (dated by TCRdb to about 2017). Notes on the research overall: According to a later analysis, one platform produced both the 100 to 150 validation repertoires and the roughly 650 repertoires of the first cohort. The study aimed to test whether cataloging public T cell receptors could reveal signatures of past pathogen exposure. A separate validation cohort of some 130 different subjects was used in addition to the roughly 620-subject first cohort. To predict cytomegalovirus infection status, the study brought together high-throughput TCR immunosequencing, statistical association of individual TCRs with disease status, and machine learning.

Only one count was recorded for this clone. The antigen it binds to is not known. The junction departs from germline at one end; a sequencing error may be responsible. The CDR3, cysteine through phenylalanine, is 12 amino acids long. The CDR3 DNA has 36 bases and is translated from base 1. CDR1 and CDR2 were assigned from the germline V gene (reference sequence) as GTSNPN and SVGIG. Library construction relied on the immunoSEQ multiplex PCR assay. Regarding the original processing steps: A statistical classification framework was built to diagnose cytomegalovirus status from the catalog of TCR beta chain sequences. The table comes from immuneACCESS by way of TCRdb, which keeps in-frame sequences with V and J called. Part of the clones is missing from these tables; in studies checked, under half for an unresolved V gene and the rest for unknown reasons. The DNA gave D and trimming, while V, J and clone size come from that table. In this sample the table shows approximately 130,000 clones, more than 75% of which occur a single time. Jointly, the top ten make up 2.1% of the sample.

Separate from the approximately 730-subject first cohort, the validation cohort of more than 90 subjects was the group to which the donors belonged. Paper-wide results and their limitations: It was suggested by the authors that the approach could potentially be generalized to other disease states and immunological phenotypes. A few of the identified cytomegalovirus-associated TCR beta chains were confirmed in vitro to be specific for cytomegalovirus antigens. Most TCR sequences were observed very rarely across donors, whereas some public TCRs were present in many individuals. Of the cluster scores, about 94% were above 0 in a later analysis, which found that TCRs clustered in the first cohort also tended to co-occur in the 110 or so validation repertoires. In the study, around 150 TCR beta chains were listed as associated with cytomegalovirus. A later analysis had no HLA typing for the validation cohort, so co-occurrence there was scored across all 130 or so repertoires. Cytomegalovirus status was reported to be diagnosed by the classifier with high specificity and sensitivity in both the original and validation cohorts.

Rearrangement joined TRBV30 to TRBJ2-5; the D gene is perhaps TRBD1, from 7 matching bases. The sequence came from a woman in her 30s in good health and CMV-seronegative. Sequenced input: PBMCs. The CDR3 loop reads CVWSQGGETQYF. The nucleotides are TGTGTCTGGAGTCAGGGGGGAGAGACCCAGTACTTC.